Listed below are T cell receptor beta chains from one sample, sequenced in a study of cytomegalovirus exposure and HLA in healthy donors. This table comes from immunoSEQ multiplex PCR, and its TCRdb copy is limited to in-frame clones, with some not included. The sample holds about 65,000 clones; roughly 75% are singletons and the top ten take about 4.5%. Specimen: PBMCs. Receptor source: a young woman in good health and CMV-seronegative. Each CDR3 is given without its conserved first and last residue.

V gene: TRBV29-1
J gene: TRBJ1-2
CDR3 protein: SVEGRGFNYGYT

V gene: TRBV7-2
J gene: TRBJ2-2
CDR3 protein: ASRAEIAGELF

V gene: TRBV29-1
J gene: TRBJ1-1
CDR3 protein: SVGGTRGSDTEAF

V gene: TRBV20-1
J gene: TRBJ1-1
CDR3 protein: SALVNTEAF

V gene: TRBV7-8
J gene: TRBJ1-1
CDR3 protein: ASSPRQGQDTEAF

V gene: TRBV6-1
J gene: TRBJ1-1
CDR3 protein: ASSEHRANTEAF

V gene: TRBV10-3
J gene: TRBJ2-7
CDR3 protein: AITTGLAGVWEQY

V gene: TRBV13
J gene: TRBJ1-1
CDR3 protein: ASSLRGSTEAF

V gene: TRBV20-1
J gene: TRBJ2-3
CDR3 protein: SLLGTDTQY

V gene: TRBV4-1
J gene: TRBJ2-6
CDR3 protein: ATSDRGPAGANVLT

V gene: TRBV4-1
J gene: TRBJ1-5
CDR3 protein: ASSQGSGSVQPQH

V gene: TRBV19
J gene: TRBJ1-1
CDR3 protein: ASSPQGNTEAF

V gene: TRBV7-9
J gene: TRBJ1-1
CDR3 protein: ASSPSWAEKEAF

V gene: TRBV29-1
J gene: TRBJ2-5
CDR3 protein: SVQTGEVGETQY

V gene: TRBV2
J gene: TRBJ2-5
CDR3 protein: ASRREPLGDTETQY

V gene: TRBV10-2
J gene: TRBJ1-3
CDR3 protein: ASGAMSSSGNTIY

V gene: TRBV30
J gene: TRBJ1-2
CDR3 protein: AWSPRIRRNYGYT

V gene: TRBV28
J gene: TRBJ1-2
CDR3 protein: ASRAGGIDGYT

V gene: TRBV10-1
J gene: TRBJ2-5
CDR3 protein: ASSAAGQQETQY

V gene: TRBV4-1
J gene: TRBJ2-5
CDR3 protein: ASSPSNRAGRIETQY

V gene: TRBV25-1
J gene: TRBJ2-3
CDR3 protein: ASSPSRGVGDTQY

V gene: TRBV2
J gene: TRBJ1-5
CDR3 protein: ASRDRGLDQPQH

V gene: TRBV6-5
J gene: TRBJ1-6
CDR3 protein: ASRAGVGNSPLH

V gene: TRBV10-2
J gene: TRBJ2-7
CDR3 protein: ASSEWGTGSYEQY

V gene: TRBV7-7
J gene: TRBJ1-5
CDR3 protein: ASSLPTGGEDSNQPQH

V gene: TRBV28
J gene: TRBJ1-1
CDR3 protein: ASSLPLANTEAF

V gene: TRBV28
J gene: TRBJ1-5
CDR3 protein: ASSQTGQGYQPQH

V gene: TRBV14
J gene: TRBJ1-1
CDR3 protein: ASSQDRTGLAF

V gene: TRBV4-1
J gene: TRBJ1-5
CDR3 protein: ASSQEPGQPQH

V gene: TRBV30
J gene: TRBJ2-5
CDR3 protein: AWSGGTAQETQY

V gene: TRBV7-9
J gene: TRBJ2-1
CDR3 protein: ASSFEVLVLVDNEQF

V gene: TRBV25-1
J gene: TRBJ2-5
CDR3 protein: ASRQADQETQY

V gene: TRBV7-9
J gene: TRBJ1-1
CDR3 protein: ASSNHRDRGGTEAF

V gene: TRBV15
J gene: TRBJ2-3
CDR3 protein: ATSSFSRADTQY

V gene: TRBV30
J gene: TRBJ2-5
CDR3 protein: AWEPGGTETQY

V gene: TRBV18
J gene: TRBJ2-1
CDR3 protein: ASSPPTGSYNEQF

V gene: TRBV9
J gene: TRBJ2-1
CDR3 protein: ASSTWTSNEQF

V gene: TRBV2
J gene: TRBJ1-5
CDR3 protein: ASSGRGGEPQH

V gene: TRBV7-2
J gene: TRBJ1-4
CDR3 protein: ASAYGQGQGKLF

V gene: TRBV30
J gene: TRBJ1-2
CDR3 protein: AWSRTGSLMGYT

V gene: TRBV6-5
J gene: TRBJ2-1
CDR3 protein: ASSPRSGIEQF

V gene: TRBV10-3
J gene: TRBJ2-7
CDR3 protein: AISEQTGGGVRYEQY

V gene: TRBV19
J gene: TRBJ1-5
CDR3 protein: ASTSGNNQPQH

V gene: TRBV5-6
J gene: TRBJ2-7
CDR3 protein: ASSLGGDSYEQY

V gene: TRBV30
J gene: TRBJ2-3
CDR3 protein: AWRASGALKVQY

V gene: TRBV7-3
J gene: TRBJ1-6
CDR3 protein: ASRNLLNSPLH

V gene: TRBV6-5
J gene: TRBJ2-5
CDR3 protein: ASSYGGETQY

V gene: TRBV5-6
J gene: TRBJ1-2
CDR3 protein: ASSFGRRNYGYT